The 21 T cell receptor beta chains reported below all come from one sample, sequenced in a study of T cell responses to AZD1222 COVID-19 vaccine. The table came from immunoSEQ multiplex PCR; TCRdb's copy has only in-frame clones and leaves some out. The sample records about 140,000 clones, 80% to 95% being singletons. The source was peripheral blood, collected 28 days after the second AZD1222 dose. These receptors were collected from an adult who received the AZD1222 COVID-19 vaccine.

V gene TRBV13 combines with J gene TRBJ1-1; maybe TRBD1 (6 bases). Germline V lookup: CDR1 PRHDT, CDR2 FYEKMQ (reference sequence). This CDR3 has 15 amino acids. Trimming removed 3 bases from V and 0 bases from J, with 11 bases in between. The CDR3 loop is CASSLRRGVNTEAFF. The CDR3 region has the DNA TGTGCCAGCAGCTTGCGCAGGGGAGTGAACACTGAAGCTTTCTTT.

This clone appeared once. The V call is TRBV9, the J call TRBJ1-2; D unresolved. Germline V gene data show CDR1 as SGDLS and CDR2 as YYNGEE. Trimming removed 2 bases from V and 0 bases from J, with 8 bases in between. The CDR3 contains 14 residues. DNA for the CDR3: TGTGCCAGCAGCGTTGGAGGAGCTAACTATGGCTACACCTTC. Translation gives CASSVGGANYGYTF.

V usage is TRBV19 and J usage is TRBJ2-2; no definite D call. The CDR3 is 14 residues long. The germline V gene has CDR1 LNHDA and CDR2 SQIVND (reference sequence). The ends were cut back, 5 bases at V and 1 base at J, with 8 bases in the middle. Here the CDR3 DNA reads TGTGCCAGTAGTGTTAACAGGAACACCGGGGAGCTGTTTTTT. Its translation: CASSVNRNTGELFF.

The chain employs TRBV18 and TRBJ1-1; D ambiguous. The V end was cut by 0 bases, the J end by 10 bases, with 21 bases between. CDR3 size: 16 residues. Per the germline V gene, CDR1 is KGHSH and CDR2 is LQKENI. CDR3 residues: CASSPPGSGSQGTAFF. In nucleotides, the CDR3 is TGTGCCAGCTCACCACCGGGTTCGGGGAGTCAAGGTACAGCTTTCTTT.

The CDR3 bases are TGTGCCCCTTACGGGGACAAATGGGCCTGGGGTATCTATGGCTACACCTTC. Residues: CAPYGDKWAWGIYGYTF. The chain recombines TRBV3-1 (or the pseudogene TRBV3-2) with TRBJ1-2; tentative D call: TRBD1 (6 bases). V was clipped by 11 bases and J by 4 bases, with 29 bases between them. CDR1 is LGHDT and CDR2 is YNNKEL in the germline V gene (reference sequence). CDR3 size: 17 residues.

The V and J genes are TRBV5-4 and TRBJ2-7; 10 positions match TRBD2. The CDR3 is 15 residues long. Looked up from germline, CDR1 is SGHNT and CDR2 is YYREEE (reference sequence). Unmatched junction bases numbered 8, after V lost 4 bases and J lost 4 bases. The CDR3 reads CASSRSGGLNYEQYF. CDR3 DNA: TGTGCCAGCAGCCGTAGCGGGGGGCTTAATTACGAGCAGTACTTC.

The J gene is TRBJ1-1, the V gene TRBV12-3 or TRBV12-4; 7 bases match TRBD1. The trim removed 4 bases at V and 7 bases at J, leaving 0 bases unmatched. This CDR3 is built from 11 residues. DNA of the CDR3: TGTGCCAGCAGTTCAGGGGGTGAAGCTTTCTTT. Protein sequence: CASSSGGEAFF.

The chain joins TRBV4-1 to TRBJ1-1, with 9 bases matching TRBD1. Germline-derived CDR1 and CDR2 are MGHRA and YSYEKL. J gave up 3 bases and V 4 bases, and 9 bases lay outside the gene matches. The CDR3 extends over 16 amino acids. The CDR3 DNA is TGCGCCAGCAGCCCGTTTCTCACAGGGGGCTACACTGAAGCTTTCTTT. It translates to CASSPFLTGGYTEAFF.

The rearrangement uses TRBV15 and TRBJ1-3, with a possible D match to TRBD1 (5 bases). With 2 bases removed from V and 8 bases from J, the gap between germline ends came to 13 bases. The CDR3 length is 14 residues. Looked up from germline, CDR1 is LNHNV and CDR2 is YYDKDF (reference sequence). The CDR3 coding sequence is TGTGCCACCAGCAGAACCCCTGGGGGTGACACCATATATTTT. It codes for CATSRTPGGDTIYF.

The rearrangement uses TRBV4-1 and TRBJ1-4; 8 bases align to TRBD1. From germline, CDR1 is MGHRA and CDR2 YSYEKL. V lost 0 bases, J lost 8 bases, and 11 bases stayed unmatched. This CDR3 has 17 residues. The CDR3 loop reads CASSQDRSGTGLEKLFF. The CDR3 nucleotides read TGCGCCAGCAGCCAAGATCGATCGGGGACAGGTCTGGAAAAACTGTTTTTT.

This clone was seen just once. V usage is TRBV4-2 and J usage is TRBJ2-2; 8 bases align to TRBD1. The germline V gene has CDR1 LGHNA and CDR2 YNFKEQ. V dropped 3 bases and J dropped 8; count of bases not matched to a gene: 5. This CDR3 is 14 amino acids long. This CDR3 is CASSHIRGPGELFF. As DNA, the CDR3 is TGTGCCAGCAGCCACATCAGGGGGCCGGGGGAGCTGTTTTTT.

V and J are TRBV5-1 and TRBJ2-5; the match to TRBD1 covers 8 bases. This CDR3 region has 15 residues. With 0 bases clipped from V and 5 bases from J, the junction kept 6 bases outside the gene matches. Germline loops: CDR1 SGHRS, CDR2 YFSETQ. The CDR3 is CASSLGQGAYETQYF. DNA of the CDR3: TGCGCCAGCAGCTTGGGGCAGGGGGCTTACGAGACCCAGTACTTC.

The chain couples TRBV3-1 (or the pseudogene TRBV3-2) to TRBJ2-7; 9 bases are shared with TRBD2. The CDR3 extends over 16 amino acids. In germline, CDR1 is LGHDT, CDR2 YNNKEL (reference sequence). V was pared by 4 bases and J by 4 bases, with 11 bases of the junction left unmatched. The CDR3 spells CASSPPRGGGAYEQYF. As DNA, the CDR3 is TGTGCCAGCAGCCCACCGAGGGGCGGGGGGGCTTACGAGCAGTACTTC.

This chain links TRBV7-2 with TRBJ2-1; 11 nucleotides align to TRBD2. This CDR3 is built from 14 residues. Germline V gives CDR1 SGHTA, CDR2 FQGNSA. J gave up 9 bases and V 5 bases, and 6 bases lay outside the gene matches. The CDR3 loop is CASSLTSGRGEQFF. In nucleotides, the CDR3 is TGTGCCAGCAGCCTTACTAGCGGGAGAGGTGAGCAGTTCTTC. Full variable domain (missing parts from reference TRBV7-2 and TRBJ2-1): GAGVSQSPSNKVTEKGKDVELRCDPISGHTALYWYRQSLGQGLEFLIYFQGNSAPDKSGLPSDRFSAERTGGSVSTLTIQRTQQEDSAVYLCASSLTSGRGEQFFGPGTRLTVL.

Concerning this clone itself: Different DNA sequences within this sample yield the same CDR3. The V gene is TRBV5-1, the J gene TRBJ1-5, with D unresolved. The CDR3 loop spans 13 amino acids. Germline-derived CDR1 and CDR2 are SGHRS and YFSETQ. V was cut by 4 bases and J by 0 bases, with 5 bases left in between. This CDR3 reads CASSRDSNQPQHF. The CDR3 coding sequence is TGCGCCAGCAGCCGTGATAGCAATCAGCCCCAGCATTTT.

The rearrangement uses TRBV21-1 and TRBJ1-1. TRBV21-1 is tagged as a pseudogene. This CDR3 has 16 residues. The CDR3 reads CASSKAHRGGNTEAFF. The CDR3 bases are TGTGCCAGCAGCAAAGCGCATCGGGGAGGGAACACTGAAGCTTTCTTT.

The J gene is TRBJ1-2, the V gene TRBV7-3, with unresolved D. The V end lost 5 bases, the J end lost 4 bases, and 11 bases lay between the germline ends. The CDR3 has 13 amino acids. Per the germline V gene, CDR1 is SGHTA and CDR2 is FQGTGA. CDR3 sequence (DNA): TGTGCCAGCAGCCCCCAGGAGGGCTATGGCTACACCTTC. It translates to CASSPQEGYGYTF.

The chain has TRBV4-3 and TRBJ1-3; D unclear. The CDR3 totals 14 residues. In germline, CDR1 is LGHNA, CDR2 YSLEER. Trimming cost V 4 bases and J 7 bases, with 14 bases left between them. The CDR3 DNA follows: TGCGCCAGCAGCCTGGAAGGATATCGGAACACCATATATTTT. It specifies CASSLEGYRNTIYF.

This clone was seen once. Other DNA variants within this sample encode the same CDR3. This chain's CDR3 is CASSYSRSRGDTEAFF. Written as DNA, the CDR3 is TGTGCCAGCAGTTACTCTCGGTCTCGGGGGGACACTGAAGCTTTCTTT. V is TRBV6-5 and J is TRBJ1-1; TRBD1 might be the D (5 bases). Germline CDR1 MNHEY, CDR2 SVGAGI. Trimming pared 0 bases from V and 3 bases from J, leaving 14 bases between. The CDR3 sequence is 16 residues long.

The table lists this clone with a count of one. The chain employs TRBV27 and TRBJ1-3; no clear D gene. The ends were cut back, 2 bases at V and 8 bases at J, with 10 bases in the middle. The germline V gene has CDR1 MNHEY and CDR2 SMNVEV (reference sequence). The CDR3 spans 13 residues. CDR3 protein: CASSLKPVDTIYF. CDR3 sequence (DNA): TGTGCCAGCAGTTTAAAGCCCGTCGACACCATATATTTT.

V is TRBV27 and J is TRBJ1-1; no clear D gene. Germline values: CDR1 MNHEY, CDR2 SMNVEV (reference sequence). The CDR3 is 13 residues long. Trimming took off 5 bases at V and 4 bases at J, with 11 bases between the two ends. CDR3 region: CASSPGWATEAFF. CDR3 nucleotides: TGTGCCAGCAGTCCGGGTTGGGCCACTGAAGCTTTCTTT.